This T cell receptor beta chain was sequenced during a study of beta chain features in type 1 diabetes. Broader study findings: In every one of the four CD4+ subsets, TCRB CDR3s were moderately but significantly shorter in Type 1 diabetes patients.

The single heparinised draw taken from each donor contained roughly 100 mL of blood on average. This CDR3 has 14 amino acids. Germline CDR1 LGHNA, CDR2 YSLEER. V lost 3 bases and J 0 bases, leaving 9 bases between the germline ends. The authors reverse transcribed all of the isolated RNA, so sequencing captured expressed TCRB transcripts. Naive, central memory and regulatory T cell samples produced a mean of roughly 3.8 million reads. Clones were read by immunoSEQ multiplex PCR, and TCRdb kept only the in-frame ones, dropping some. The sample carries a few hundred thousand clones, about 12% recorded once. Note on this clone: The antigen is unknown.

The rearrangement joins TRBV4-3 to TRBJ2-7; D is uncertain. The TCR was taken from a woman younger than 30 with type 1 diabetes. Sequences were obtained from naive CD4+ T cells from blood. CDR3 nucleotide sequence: TGCGCCAGCAGCCATTCACCCAGCTCCTACGAGCAGTACTTC. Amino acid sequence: CASSHSPSSYEQYF.